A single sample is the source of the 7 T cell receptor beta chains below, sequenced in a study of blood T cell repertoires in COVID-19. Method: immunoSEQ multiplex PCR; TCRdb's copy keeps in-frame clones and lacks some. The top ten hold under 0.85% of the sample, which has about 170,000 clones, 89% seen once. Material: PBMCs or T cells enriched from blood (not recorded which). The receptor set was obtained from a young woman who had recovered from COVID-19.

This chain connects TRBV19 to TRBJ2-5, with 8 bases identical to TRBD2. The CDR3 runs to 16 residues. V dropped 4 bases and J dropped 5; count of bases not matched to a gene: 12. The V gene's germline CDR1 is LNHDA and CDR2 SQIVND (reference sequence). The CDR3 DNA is TGTGCCAGTAGTAACTCCCTGCGGGGGGAAGAGGAGACCCAGTACTTC. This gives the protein CASSNSLRGEEETQYF.

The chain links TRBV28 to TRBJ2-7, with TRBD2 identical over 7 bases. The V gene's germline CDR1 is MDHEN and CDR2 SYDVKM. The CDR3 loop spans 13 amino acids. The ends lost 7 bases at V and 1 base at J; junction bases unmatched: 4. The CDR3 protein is CASTLGGSYEQYF. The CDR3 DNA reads TGTGCCAGCACCCTGGGAGGGTCCTACGAGCAGTACTTC.

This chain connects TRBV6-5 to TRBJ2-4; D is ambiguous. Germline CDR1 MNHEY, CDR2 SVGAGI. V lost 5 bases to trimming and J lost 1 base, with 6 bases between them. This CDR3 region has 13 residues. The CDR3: CASSPLAKNIQYF. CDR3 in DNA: TGTGCCAGCAGTCCTCTGGCCAAAAACATTCAGTACTTC.

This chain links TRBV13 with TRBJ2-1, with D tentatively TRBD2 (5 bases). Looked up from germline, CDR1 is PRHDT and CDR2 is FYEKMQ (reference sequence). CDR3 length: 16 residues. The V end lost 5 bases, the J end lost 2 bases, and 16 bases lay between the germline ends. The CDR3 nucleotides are TGTGCCAGCAGCCCCAGGACCCTCGGGGCCTACAATGAGCAGTTCTTC. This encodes CASSPRTLGAYNEQFF.

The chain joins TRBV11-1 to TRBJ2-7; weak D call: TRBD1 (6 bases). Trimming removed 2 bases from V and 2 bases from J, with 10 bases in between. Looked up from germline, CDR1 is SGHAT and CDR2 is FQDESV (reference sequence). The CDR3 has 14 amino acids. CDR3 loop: CASSLYRTAYEQYF. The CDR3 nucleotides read TGTGCCAGCAGCTTATATCGGACAGCCTACGAGCAGTACTTC.

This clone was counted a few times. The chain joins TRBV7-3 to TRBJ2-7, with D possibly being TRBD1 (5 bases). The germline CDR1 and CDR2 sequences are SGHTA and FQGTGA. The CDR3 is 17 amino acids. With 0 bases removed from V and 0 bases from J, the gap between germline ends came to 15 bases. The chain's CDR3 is CASSLTGPASSSYEQYF. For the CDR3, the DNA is TGTGCCAGCAGCTTAACGGGGCCAGCGAGTTCCTCCTACGAGCAGTACTTC. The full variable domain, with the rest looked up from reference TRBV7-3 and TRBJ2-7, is GAGVSQTPSNKVTEKGKYVELRCDPISGHTALYWYRQSLGQGPEFLIYFQGTGAADDSGLPNDRFFAVRPEGSVSTLKIQRTERGDSAVYLCASSLTGPASSSYEQYFGPGTRLTVT.

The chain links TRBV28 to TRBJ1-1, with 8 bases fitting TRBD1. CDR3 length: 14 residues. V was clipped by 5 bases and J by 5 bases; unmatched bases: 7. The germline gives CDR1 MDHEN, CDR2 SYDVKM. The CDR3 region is CASSGGQGATEAFF. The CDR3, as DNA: TGTGCCAGCAGTGGGGGGCAGGGGGCTACTGAAGCTTTCTTT. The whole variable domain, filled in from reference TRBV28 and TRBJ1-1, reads DVKVTQSSRYLVKRTGEKVFLECVQDMDHENMFWYRQDPGLGLRLIYFSYDVKMKEKGDIPEGYSVSREKKERFSLILESASTNQTSMYLCASSGGQGATEAFFGQGTRLTVV.